This is a list of T cell receptor beta chains from one sample in a study of post-analysis software for immune sequencing data. TCRdb re-analysed the PCR reads in MiXCR, keeping a single row per CDR3 protein. The table shows about 540,000 distinct CDR3 sequences, with under 40% occurring only once. The sequenced sample consisted of blood. Receptors originate from a girl younger than 18 with multiple sclerosis. The CDR3 runs from the conserved cysteine through the conserved F or W. The D gene is left open where the match is weak. Size values are once, few and many counts, or a class for expanded clones, and some rows have none.

TRBD2	TRBJ2-7	many	TRBV20-1	CSARDLAGVYEQYF	TGCAGTGCTAGAGATCTAGCGGGGGTATACGAGCAGTACTTC
.	TRBJ2-5	many	TRBV29-1	CSHRGGETQYF	TGCAGCCACCGTGGGGGAGAGACCCAGTACTTC
TRBD1	TRBJ1-2	.	TRBV7-9	CASSLDGDRGEWNYGYTF	TGTGCCAGCAGCTTAGATGGTGACAGGGGGGAATGGAACTATGGCTACACCTTC
.	TRBJ2-3	.	TRBV7-9	CASSPTSSPSTDTQYF	TGTGCCAGCAGCCCGACCTCGAGCCCTAGCACAGATACGCAGTATTTT
.	TRBJ1-2	.	TRBV2	CASSEAPGRSYGYTF	TGTGCCAGCAGTGAAGCTCCGGGCCGTTCTTATGGCTACACCTTC
TRBD2	TRBJ2-1	.	TRBV20-1	CSATPTSGLYNEQFF	TGCAGTGCTACCCCGACTAGCGGGCTTTACAATGAGCAGTTCTTC
TRBD1	TRBJ2-5	few	TRBV14	CASSQGQARTQYF	TGTGCCAGCAGCCAGGGACAGGCGAGGACCCAGTACTTC
.	TRBJ1-4	.	TRBV12-3/TRBV12-4	CASRVGSGSEKLFF	TGTGCCAGCAGGGTGGGCTCAGGGTCGGAAAAACTGTTTTTT
.	TRBJ1-2	.	TRBV5-1	CASSLEYPGSDGYTF	TGCGCCAGCAGCTTGGAGTATCCGGGGAGTGATGGCTACACCTTC
TRBD2	TRBJ2-7	few	TRBV20-1	CSAYLAGGSYEQYF	TGCAGTGCGTATCTAGCGGGAGGCTCCTACGAGCAGTACTTC
TRBD2	TRBJ2-7	.	TRBV7-9	CASSLVAGGVGHYEQYF	TGTGCCAGCAGCTTAGTTGCGGGGGGCGTCGGACACTACGAGCAGTACTTC
.	TRBJ1-2	.	TRBV5-1	CASSLVGGSGYGYTF	TGCGCCAGCAGCTTGGTTGGGGGCTCCGGCTATGGCTACACCTTC
TRBD2	TRBJ2-5	many	TRBV5-6	CASSFSGGPRYF	TGTGCCAGCAGCTTTAGCGGGGGGCCTCGGTACTTC
TRBD2	TRBJ2-1	few	TRBV15	CATSRVGLAGGGNEQFF	TGTGCCACCAGCAGAGTGGGACTAGCGGGGGGGGGTAATGAGCAGTTCTTC
.	TRBJ2-7	.	TRBV20-1	CSALQAGAGYEQYF	TGCAGTGCTCTCCAGGCAGGGGCGGGCTACGAGCAGTACTTC
.	TRBJ2-3	.	TRBV20-1	CSARDRITDTQYF	TGCAGTGCTAGAGATCGTATCACAGATACGCAGTATTTT
.	TRBJ1-4	few	TRBV7-9	CASSLSGGVEEKLFF	TGTGCCAGCAGCTTAAGCGGAGGAGTAGAAGAAAAACTGTTTTTT
TRBD1	TRBJ1-2	many	TRBV6-5	CASSRDRVYGYTF	TGTGCCAGCAGTAGGGACAGGGTTTATGGCTACACCTTC
TRBD1	TRBJ1-2	few	TRBV5-1	CASSQDGQGLYGYTF	TGCGCCAGCAGCCAAGATGGACAGGGCCTCTATGGCTACACCTTC
.	TRBJ2-7	.	TRBV5-1	CASRLGRYEQYF	TGCGCCAGCAGACTAGGACGGTACGAGCAGTACTTC
.	TRBJ2-5	.	TRBV5-1	CASSFAAETQYF	TGCGCCAGCAGCTTTGCCGCAGAGACCCAGTACTTC
.	TRBJ1-2	.	TRBV28	CASSLPRRTSSYTF	TGTGCCAGCAGTCTCCCCCGGAGGACTAGTAGCTACACCTTC
TRBD1	TRBJ2-1	few	TRBV24-1	CATSDPPRTGENEQFF	TGTGCCACCAGTGATCCCCCTCGGACAGGGGAGAATGAGCAGTTCTTC
TRBD2	TRBJ2-5	.	TRBV24-1	CATSGPAWGGETRYF	TGTGCCACCAGTGGTCCGGCTTGGGGGGGAGAGACCCGGTACTTC
TRBD2	TRBJ2-3	once	TRBV2	CASSRLAGAPDTQYF	TGTGCCAGCAGTCGACTAGCGGGGGCCCCAGATACGCAGTATTTT
.	TRBJ1-6	few	TRBV29-1	CSARDSNNSPLHF	TGCAGCGCCCGGGACTCCAATAATTCACCCCTCCACTTT
.	TRBJ2-5	few	TRBV5-1	CASSLRVEGRRAEETQYF	TGCGCCAGCAGCTTGCGGGTGGAGGGTCGAAGGGCCGAAGAGACCCAGTACTTC
.	TRBJ1-5	.	TRBV6-2/TRBV6-3	CASSFLLGGARNQPQHF	TGTGCCAGCAGTTTCTTGTTGGGGGGGGCACGGAATCAGCCCCAGCATTTT
.	TRBJ2-5	few	TRBV12-3/TRBV12-4	CASSPAAQETQYF	TGTGCCAGCAGCCCGGCTGCTCAAGAGACCCAGTACTTC
.	TRBJ2-5	.	TRBV13	CASSSPGRQETQYF	TGTGCCAGCAGCTCCCCAGGGCGCCAAGAGACCCAGTACTTC